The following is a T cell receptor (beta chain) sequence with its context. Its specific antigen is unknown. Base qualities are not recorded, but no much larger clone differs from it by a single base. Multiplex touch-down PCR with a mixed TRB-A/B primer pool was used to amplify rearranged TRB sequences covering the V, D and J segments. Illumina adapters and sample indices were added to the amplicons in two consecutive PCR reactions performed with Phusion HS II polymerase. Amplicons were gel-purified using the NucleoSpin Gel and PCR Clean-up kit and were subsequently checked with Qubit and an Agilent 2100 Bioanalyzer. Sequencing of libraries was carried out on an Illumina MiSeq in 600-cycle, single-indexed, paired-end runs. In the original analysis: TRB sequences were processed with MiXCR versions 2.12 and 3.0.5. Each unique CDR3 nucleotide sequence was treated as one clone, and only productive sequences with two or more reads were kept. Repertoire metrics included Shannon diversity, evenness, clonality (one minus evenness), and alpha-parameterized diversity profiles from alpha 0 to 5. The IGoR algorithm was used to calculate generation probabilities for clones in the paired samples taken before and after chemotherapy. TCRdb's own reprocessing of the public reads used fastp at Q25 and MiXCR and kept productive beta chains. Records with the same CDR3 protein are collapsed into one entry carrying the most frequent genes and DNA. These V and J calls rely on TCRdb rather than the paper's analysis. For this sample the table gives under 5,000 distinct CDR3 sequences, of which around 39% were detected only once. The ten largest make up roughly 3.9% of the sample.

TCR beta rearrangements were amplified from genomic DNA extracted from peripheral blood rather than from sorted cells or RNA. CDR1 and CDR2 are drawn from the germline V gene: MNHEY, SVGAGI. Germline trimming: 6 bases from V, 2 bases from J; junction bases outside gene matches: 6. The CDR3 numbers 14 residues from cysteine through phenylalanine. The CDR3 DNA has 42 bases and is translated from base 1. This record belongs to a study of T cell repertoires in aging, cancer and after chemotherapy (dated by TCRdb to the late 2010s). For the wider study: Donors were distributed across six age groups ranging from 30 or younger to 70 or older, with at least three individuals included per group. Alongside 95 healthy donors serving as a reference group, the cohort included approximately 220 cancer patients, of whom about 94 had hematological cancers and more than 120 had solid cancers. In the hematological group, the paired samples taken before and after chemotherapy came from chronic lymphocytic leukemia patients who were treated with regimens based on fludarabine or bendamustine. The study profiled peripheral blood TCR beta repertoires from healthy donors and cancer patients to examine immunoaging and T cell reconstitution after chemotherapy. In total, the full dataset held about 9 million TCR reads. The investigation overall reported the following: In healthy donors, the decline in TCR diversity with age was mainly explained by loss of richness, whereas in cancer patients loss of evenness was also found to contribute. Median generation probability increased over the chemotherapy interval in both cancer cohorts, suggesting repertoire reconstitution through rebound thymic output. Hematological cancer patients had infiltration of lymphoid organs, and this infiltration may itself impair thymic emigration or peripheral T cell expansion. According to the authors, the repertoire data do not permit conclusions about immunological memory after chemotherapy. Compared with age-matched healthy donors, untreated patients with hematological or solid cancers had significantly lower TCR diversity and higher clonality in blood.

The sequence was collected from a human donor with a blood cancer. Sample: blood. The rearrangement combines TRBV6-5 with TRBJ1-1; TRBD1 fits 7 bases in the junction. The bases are TGTGCCAGCAGGGAGACAGGGATTAACACTGAAGCTTTCTTT. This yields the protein CASRETGINTEAFF.